What follows are 24 T cell receptor beta chains derived from one specimen sequenced in a study of technical replicates of blood from several donors. Libraries were prepared by immunoSEQ multiplex PCR; TCRdb keeps only in-frame clonotypes and omits some of them. The table includes more than 90,000 clones, around 95% detected once. Specimen: T cells isolated from PBMCs. The receptors were sampled from a human donor in good health.

The chain recombines TRBV5-4 with TRBJ2-7; 10 bases line up with TRBD1. V dropped 3 bases and J dropped 7; count of bases not matched to a gene: 10. Germline V gene lookup returns CDR1 SGHNT and CDR2 YYREEE (reference sequence). The CDR3 sequence is 15 residues long. This CDR3 is CASSSTGTGVREQYF. For the CDR3, the DNA is TGTGCCAGCAGCTCCACCGGGACAGGGGTGCGAGAGCAGTACTTC.

This rearrangement joins TRBV10-3 to TRBJ2-7; 7 bases align to TRBD1. CDR1 and CDR2 from the germline V gene are ENHRY and SYGVKD. The CDR3 length is 15 residues. Losses at the gene ends were 7 bases for V and 5 bases for J; bases not matched to a gene: 14. The CDR3 sequence: CAIKDAKGGGDEQYF. CDR3 DNA: TGTGCCATCAAAGACGCGAAAGGGGGCGGCGACGAGCAGTACTTC.

The chain employs TRBV28 and TRBJ2-1, with D perhaps matching TRBD2 (6 bases). V lost 6 bases to trimming and J lost 7 bases, with 19 bases between them. Germline V gene data show CDR1 as MDHEN and CDR2 as SYDVKM. This CDR3 has 15 residues. Here the CDR3 reads CASRTPGAAGNEQFF. For the CDR3, the DNA is TGTGCCAGCAGAACGCCCGGGGCCGCGGGGAATGAGCAGTTCTTC. Using reference TRBV28 and TRBJ2-1 for the parts outside the CDR3, the full variable domain is DVKVTQSSRYLVKRTGEKVFLECVQDMDHENMFWYRQDPGLGLRLIYFSYDVKMKEKGDIPEGYSVSREKKERFSLILESASTNQTSMYLCASRTPGAAGNEQFFGPGTRLTVL.

This chain joins TRBV11-2 and TRBJ1-1, with 8 bases that match TRBD1. V lost 5 bases and J lost 1; bases outside the gene matches: 6. Germline lookup yields CDR1 SGHAT and CDR2 FQNNGV. This CDR3 is 15 amino acids long. CDR3 in DNA: TGTGCCAGCAGCCTTCCAGACAGGGGGAACACTGAAGCTTTCTTT. It translates to CASSLPDRGNTEAFF.

The rearrangement links TRBV28 to TRBJ2-7; a possible D gene is TRBD1 (5 bases). The CDR3 has 11 amino acids. The V end lost 3 bases, the J end lost 5 bases, and 5 bases lay between the germline ends. CDR1 and CDR2 from the germline V gene are MDHEN and SYDVKM. Here the CDR3 DNA reads TGTGCCAGCAGTTTCAGGGACGAGCAGTACTTC. Translation: CASSFRDEQYF.

The rearrangement links TRBV5-1 to TRBJ2-1; D possibly corresponds to TRBD2 (6 bases). The ends were cut back, 0 bases at V and 4 bases at J, with 11 bases in the middle. The length of the CDR3 is 15 residues. Per the germline V gene, CDR1 is SGHRS and CDR2 is YFSETQ. In DNA, the CDR3 is TGCGCCAGCAGCTTGGAACTAGCAGCGTACAATGAGCAGTTCTTC. Its protein is CASSLELAAYNEQFF.

The chain uses TRBV11-2 and TRBJ2-2, with a weak D call TRBD2 (5 bases). This CDR3 is built from 16 residues. Germline CDR1 and CDR2: SGHAT and FQNNGV. Trimming shortened V by 1 base and J by 8 bases, and 17 bases separated the two germline ends. The CDR3 sequence: CASSLGSGLPKGELFF. The CDR3 region has the DNA TGTGCCAGCAGCTTAGGCAGCGGTCTACCTAAAGGGGAGCTGTTTTTT. The full variable domain, its missing parts supplied by reference TRBV11-2 and TRBJ2-2, is EAGVAQSPRYKIIEKRQSVAFWCNPISGHATLYWYQQILGQGPKLLIQFQNNGVVDDSQLPKDRFSAERLKGVDSTLKIQPAKLEDSAVYLCASSLGSGLPKGELFFGEGSRLTVL.

The V gene is TRBV7-3, the J gene TRBJ1-3; weak D call: TRBD1 (5 bases). V was shortened by 5 bases and J by 0 bases, with 11 bases between the two germline ends. The germline CDR1 and CDR2 sequences are SGHTA and FQGTGA. This CDR3 region has 15 residues. In DNA form, the CDR3 reads TGTGCCAGCAGCCGCACAGGAGACTCTGGAAACACCATATATTTT. Its translation is CASSRTGDSGNTIYF.

The chain recombines TRBV5-1 with TRBJ1-5; D remains unclear. The V gene lost 0 bases and the J gene lost 7 bases, with 8 bases spanning the gap. CDR1 and CDR2 (germline): SGHRS, YFSETQ. The CDR3 runs to 13 residues. As DNA, the CDR3 is TGCGCCAGCAGCTTGGGGGTCAGGCAGCCCCAGCATTTT. This encodes CASSLGVRQPQHF.

The CDR3 nucleotides read TGTGCCAGCAGCCCCTCCGGGGGGCGAGAGACCCAGTACTTC. Translating it yields CASSPSGGRETQYF. The rearrangement joins TRBV7-6 to TRBJ2-5, with D perhaps matching TRBD2 (7 bases). Germline CDR1 is SGHVS and CDR2 is FNYEAQ. V lost 5 bases to trimming and J lost 4 bases, with 14 bases between them. The CDR3 spans 14 residues.

V usage is TRBV25-1 and J usage is TRBJ2-2; tentatively, D is TRBD2 (5 bases). Germline-derived CDR1 and CDR2 are MGHDK and SYGVNS. V gave up 3 bases and J gave up 1 base, with 15 bases separating them. The CDR3 is 17 amino acids. The CDR3 DNA sequence: TGTGCCAGCAGTGAGTGGGAGACATACCTGAACACCGGGGAGCTGTTTTTT. This encodes CASSEWETYLNTGELFF.

V gene TRBV6-5 combines with J gene TRBJ1-2; 7 nucleotides match TRBD1. Germline values: CDR1 MNHEY, CDR2 SVGAGI. V lost 2 bases, J lost 8 bases, and 11 bases stayed unmatched. The CDR3 sequence is 15 residues long. CDR3 bases: TGTGCCAGCAGTTACACAGGGGATGAAAGCTGGGGCTACACCTTC. As protein: CASSYTGDESWGYTF.

J is TRBJ1-2 and V is TRBV6-5; 9 bases map to TRBD1. The CDR3 extends over 14 amino acids. Germline loops: CDR1 MNHEY, CDR2 SVGAGI. V dropped 5 bases and J dropped 7; count of bases not matched to a gene: 8. The CDR3 spells CASSPGQGTFGYTF. The CDR3 DNA reads TGTGCCAGCAGTCCGGGACAGGGAACTTTTGGCTACACCTTC.

The V gene is TRBV7-9, the J gene TRBJ2-7; no firm D call. This CDR3 is 11 amino acids long. The V gene lost 5 bases and the J gene lost 4 bases, with 6 bases spanning the gap. The V gene's germline CDR1 is SEHNR and CDR2 FQNEAQ (reference sequence). As DNA, the CDR3 is TGTGCCAGCAGCCCCCAATACGAGCAGTACTTC. Its protein is CASSPQYEQYF.

The chain employs TRBV4-1 and TRBJ2-3; 7 nucleotides align to TRBD2. The V segment lost 1 base and the J segment 6 bases; nucleotides outside the gene matches: 1. CDR1 and CDR2 (germline): MGHRA, YSYEKL. The CDR3 length is 13 residues. CDR3 sequence reads: CASSQVGGDTQYF. CDR3 nucleotides: TGCGCCAGCAGCCAAGTGGGAGGGGATACGCAGTATTTT.

The chain uses TRBV6-5 and TRBJ2-1, with TRBD2 identical over 7 bases. The CDR3 runs to 16 residues. V shed 4 bases and J 8 bases; nucleotides not matched to a gene: 14. Germline CDR1 is MNHEY and CDR2 is SVGAGI. This chain's CDR3 is CASSSVASGEGYEQFF. CDR3 bases: TGTGCCAGCAGTTCCGTAGCTAGCGGAGAGGGGTATGAGCAGTTCTTC.

The chain recombines TRBV5-1 with TRBJ2-3; 8 bases align to TRBD2. Germline trimming cut 0 bases from V and 4 bases from J; bases unmatched to any gene: 7. CDR3 length: 16 amino acids. Looked up from germline, CDR1 is SGHRS and CDR2 is YFSETQ. The CDR3 DNA sequence: TGCGCCAGCAGCTTGGCCCTGCGGGGGGCCTCAGATACGCAGTATTTT. Protein sequence: CASSLALRGASDTQYF.

The V and J genes are TRBV2 and TRBJ1-4; TRBD1 matches at 9 bases. Germline CDR1 SNHLY, CDR2 FYNNEI. The V segment lost 2 bases and the J segment 6 bases; nucleotides outside the gene matches: 4. This CDR3 contains 15 residues. The CDR3: CASSERDRVYEKLFF. CDR3 DNA: TGTGCCAGCAGTGAAAGGGACAGGGTATATGAAAAACTGTTTTTT.

V usage is TRBV6-1 and J usage is TRBJ1-2; no reliable D call. Germline V lookup: CDR1 MNHNS, CDR2 SASEGT. CDR3 length equals 15 residues. The V end was cut by 3 bases, the J end by 3 bases, with 14 bases between. The CDR3 region is CASSEVKSADYGYTF. The CDR3 DNA reads TGTGCCAGCAGTGAGGTCAAGAGCGCGGACTATGGCTACACCTTC.

The chain links TRBV29-1 to TRBJ1-3, with D possibly TRBD1 on 6 matching bases. Germline values: CDR1 SQVTM, CDR2 ANQGSEA. CDR3 length equals 14 residues. Trimming stripped 4 bases from V and 0 bases from J, with 10 bases between. DNA for the CDR3: TGCAGCGTTGTCACAGGGTTCTCTGGAAACACCATATATTTT. It is translated as CSVVTGFSGNTIYF. The full variable domain, rest sourced from reference TRBV29-1 and TRBJ1-3, is SAVISQKPSRDICQRGTSLTIQCQVDSQVTMMFWYRQQPGQSLTLIATANQGSEATYESGFVIDKFPISRPNLTFSTLTVSNMSPEDSSIYLCSVVTGFSGNTIYFGEGSWLTVV.

The chain uses TRBV6-5 and TRBJ1-5; tentatively, D is TRBD1 (5 bases). The CDR3 has 13 amino acids. CDR1 MNHEY and CDR2 SVGAGI come from the germline V gene. Deletions cut 5 bases from V and 4 bases from J, with 9 bases between. The CDR3 DNA reads as TGTGCCAGCAGTCGGGACTTTAATCAGCCCCAGCATTTT. This encodes CASSRDFNQPQHF.

The chain employs TRBV16 and TRBJ1-1, with 8 bases that match TRBD1. Germline V gene lookup returns CDR1 KGHSY and CDR2 FQNENV. This CDR3 contains 16 residues. Trimming took 3 bases from V and 6 from J; bases not matched to a gene: 12. In DNA form, the CDR3 reads TGTGCCAGCAGCCATTCGGTCAGGGGGCATCTCCCTGAAGCTTTCTTT. Translation gives CASSHSVRGHLPEAFF.

As DNA, the CDR3 is TGTGCCAGCCGGGGGGAAGCCACTGAAGCTTTCTTT. Encoded protein: CASRGEATEAFF. This sequence joins TRBV11-1 and TRBJ1-1, with D perhaps TRBD1 (5 bases). Trimming took off 8 bases at V and 4 bases at J, with 11 bases between the two ends. The CDR3 has 12 residues. Germline CDR1 reads SGHAT; CDR2 reads FQDESV (reference sequence).

V usage is TRBV5-1 and J usage is TRBJ2-3; TRBD2 matches at 7 bases. Germline V gene sequence: CDR1 SGHRS, CDR2 YFSETQ. CDR3 length equals 17 residues. V dropped 7 bases and J dropped 6; count of bases not matched to a gene: 20. CDR3 protein: CASLAASGQPQEDTQYF. CDR3 bases: TGCGCCAGCTTGGCCGCTAGCGGTCAACCCCAGGAGGATACGCAGTATTTT.